Each of the 18 T cell receptor beta chains below was sequenced from the same sample in a study of cytomegalovirus exposure and HLA in healthy donors (dated by TCRdb to the late 2010s). Library method: the immunoSEQ multiplex PCR assay. For the multiplex PCR, a mixture combining 60 forward primers for TCR Vbeta segments and 13 reverse primers for TCR Jbeta segments was used. TCRdb's version of the immuneACCESS table is confined to in-frame rearrangements and falls short of the full clone set. An unresolved V gene accounts for under half of the shortfall where checked; the remainder is of unknown origin. Across this sample there are fewer than 250,000 clones, with 65% to 75% seen only once. The ten biggest clones cover 1.8% of the sample. The material sequenced was PBMCs. All receptors come from a young woman in good health and CMV-seronegative.

This clone was seen more than once but under ten times. J is TRBJ1-1 and V is TRBV9; possibly TRBD1 for D (5 bases). CDR1 SGDLS and CDR2 YYNGEE come from the germline V gene. V shed 4 bases and J shed 5 bases, with 18 bases lying between them. The CDR3 loop spans 15 amino acids. The CDR3 nucleotides read TGTGCCAGCAGCCCAACCGGGGGTTTGGGGACTGAAGCTTTCTTT. Amino acids: CASSPTGGLGTEAFF.

This clone was observed a handful of times. V usage is TRBV6-5 and J usage is TRBJ2-1; 8 positions match TRBD2. This CDR3 region has 15 residues. Germline assignment: CDR1 MNHEY and CDR2 SVGAGI. Trimming at V came to 2 bases and at J to 2 bases, leaving 2 bases not matched to a gene. This CDR3 reads CASSYDGGAYNEQFF. The CDR3 DNA reads as TGTGCCAGCAGTTACGACGGGGGGGCCTACAATGAGCAGTTCTTC.

The rearrangement links TRBV7-8 to TRBJ1-2, with 9 positions matching TRBD1. The CDR3 spans 15 residues. Germline values: CDR1 SGHVS, CDR2 FQNEAQ. With V trimmed by 8 bases and J by 7 bases, 14 bases remained unmatched. DNA of the CDR3: TGTGCCAGCGGGACAGGGCCTTTCGAGACCCCTGGCTACACCTTC. This gives the protein CASGTGPFETPGYTF.

V usage is TRBV18 and J usage is TRBJ1-4, with D maybe TRBD1 (5 bases). The CDR3 runs 13 residues. Germline CDR1 and CDR2: KGHSH and LQKENI. Trimming stripped 4 bases from V and 10 bases from J, with 13 bases between. CDR3 sequence reads: CASSRARDGKLFF. DNA of the CDR3: TGTGCCAGCTCACGGGCCAGGGATGGAAAACTGTTTTTT.

For the CDR3, the DNA is TGCAGCGTTGCACTGGGACAGGGAAACACCATATATTTT. It codes for CSVALGQGNTIYF. The chain joins TRBV29-1 to TRBJ1-3, with TRBD1 matching over 7 bases. Germline values: CDR1 SQVTM, CDR2 ANQGSEA. Losses at the gene ends were 4 bases for V and 4 bases for J; bases not matched to a gene: 4. This CDR3 has 13 residues.

This clone has just a few counts. The chain carries TRBV2 and TRBJ2-7; TRBD2 matches 11 bases. The junction had 3 bases not matched to a gene; V was cut back by 5 bases and J by 0 bases. There are 15 residues in the CDR3. Germline V gene lookup returns CDR1 SNHLY and CDR2 FYNNEI. The CDR3 spells CASSRLAGTSYEQYF. In DNA, the CDR3 is TGTGCCAGCAGTAGACTAGCGGGGACCTCCTACGAGCAGTACTTC.

Note on this clone: One junction end disagrees with the germline gene, perhaps due to a read error. The chain is built from TRBV6-6 and TRBJ2-1; 14 bases match TRBD2. Germline V gene sequence: CDR1 MNHNY, CDR2 SVGAGI (reference sequence). This CDR3 has 13 residues. The CDR3 coding sequence is TGTGCCAGCTCGCCGGGACTAGCGGGAGAGACGATCTTC. It translates to CASSPGLAGETIF.

The chain joins TRBV9 to TRBJ1-1; TRBD1 is a possible D gene (6 bases). The ends were cut back, 3 bases at V and 5 bases at J, with 14 bases in the middle. The CDR3 runs to 14 residues. CDR1 and CDR2 (germline): SGDLS, YYNGEE. CDR3 nucleotide sequence: TGTGCCAGCAGCGACCAACAGGGTACGACTGAAGCTTTCTTT. Translated, it gives CASSDQQGTTEAFF.

The chain carries TRBV2 and TRBJ1-2, with D possibly being TRBD1 (5 bases). Trimming removed 4 bases from V and 4 bases from J, with 7 bases in between. The germline CDR1 and CDR2 sequences are SNHLY and FYNNEI. The CDR3 length is 12 residues. CDR3: CASSGRAYGYTF. The DNA of the CDR3 is TGTGCCAGCAGTGGCAGGGCCTATGGCTACACCTTC.

This sequence joins TRBV29-1 and TRBJ2-3; 12 bases align to TRBD2. Germline V gene data show CDR1 as SQVTM and CDR2 as ANQGSEA. The CDR3 consists of 17 residues. V shed 3 bases, J shed 4 bases, and the junction held 11 bases outside the gene matches. DNA of the CDR3: TGCAGCGTTGACCCTCAGCCTAGCGGGGGGGAGGCAGATACGCAGTATTTT. Encoded protein: CSVDPQPSGGEADTQYF.

The V and J genes are TRBV7-9 and TRBJ2-5, with D possibly TRBD2 on 6 matching bases. CDR1 is SEHNR and CDR2 is FQNEAQ in the germline V gene (reference sequence). CDR3 length: 14 amino acids. The germline V and J ends were trimmed by 3 bases and 9 bases, with 17 bases remaining between them. CDR3 loop: CASSLSRVQRAQYF. The CDR3 DNA sequence: TGTGCCAGCAGCTTGAGCAGGGTCCAGCGGGCCCAGTACTTC. The whole variable domain, filled in from reference TRBV7-9 and TRBJ2-5, reads DTGVSQNPRHKITKRGQNVTFRCDPISEHNRLYWYRQTLGQGPEFLTYFQNEAQLEKSRLLSDRFSAERPKGSFSTLEIQRTEQGDSAMYLCASSLSRVQRAQYFGPGTRLLVL.

This chain links TRBV7-9 with TRBJ2-1; TRBD2 matches 8 bases. Germline CDR1 reads SEHNR; CDR2 reads FQNEAQ (reference sequence). The CDR3 sequence is 13 residues long. V lost 2 bases to trimming and J lost 9 bases; unmatched junction nucleotides: 3. In DNA form, the CDR3 reads TGTGCCAGCAGCTTAAGCGGGAGTGGTGAGCAGTTCTTC. It specifies CASSLSGSGEQFF.

The chain carries TRBV14 and TRBJ2-7; D call uncertain. The CDR3 extends over 15 amino acids. Germline CDR1 SGHDN, CDR2 FVKESK. V lost 1 base to trimming and J lost 5 bases, with 15 bases between them. The CDR3 loop is CASSQGEPSTHEQYF. The CDR3 DNA reads TGTGCCAGCAGCCAAGGCGAGCCTAGTACCCACGAGCAGTACTTC.

This rearrangement joins TRBV5-1 to TRBJ2-7; 12 nucleotides match TRBD2. The CDR3 has 16 residues. Per germline, CDR1 SGHRS and CDR2 YFSETQ. J was trimmed by 4 bases and V by 0 bases; bases with no gene match: 5. The CDR3 nucleotides read TGCGCCAGCAGCTTGGTGCTAGCGGGAGGGGTGTACGAGCAGTACTTC. Its protein product is CASSLVLAGGVYEQYF.

The chain is built from TRBV6-5 and TRBJ1-3; 7 bases are shared with TRBD1. This CDR3 is built from 14 residues. The germline V gene encodes CDR1 MNHEY and CDR2 SVGAGI. Trimming cost V 5 bases and J 7 bases; bases outside gene matches: 8. CDR3 sequence reads: CASSPPGQRNTIYF. For the CDR3, the DNA is TGTGCCAGCAGTCCACCGGGACAGAGGAACACCATATATTTT.

The rearrangement links TRBV7-2 to TRBJ2-5; 9 nucleotides agree with TRBD2. Germline loops: CDR1 SGHTA, CDR2 FQGNSA. Trimming cost V 5 bases and J 2 bases; bases outside gene matches: 3. This CDR3 contains 14 residues. CDR3 DNA sequence: TGTGCCAGCAGCCAGCGGGGGGTTCAAGAGACCCAGTACTTC. Translating gives CASSQRGVQETQYF. Full variable domain (remainder filled in from reference TRBV7-2 and TRBJ2-5): GAGVSQSPSNKVTEKGKDVELRCDPISGHTALYWYRQSLGQGLEFLIYFQGNSAPDKSGLPSDRFSAERTGGSVSTLTIQRTQQEDSAVYLCASSQRGVQETQYFGPGTRLLVL.

This clone came up a few times. The genes are TRBV2 and TRBJ2-7, with 8 bases fitting TRBD2. CDR1 is SNHLY, CDR2 FYNNEI, per germline. V was clipped by 10 bases and J by 1 base; unmatched bases: 6. The CDR3 has 13 residues. CDR3 sequence reads: CATTGGASYEQYF. As DNA, the CDR3 is TGTGCCACTACGGGAGGGGCTTCCTACGAGCAGTACTTC.

This clone was seen a handful of times. V is TRBV11-3 and J is TRBJ1-5; D remains ambiguous. CDR3 length: 13 amino acids. Trimming took off 3 bases at V and 1 base at J, with 4 bases between the two ends. CDR1 SGHNT and CDR2 YENEEA come from the germline V gene. The CDR3 reads CASSLESNQPQHF. DNA for the CDR3: TGTGCCAGCAGCTTGGAGAGCAATCAGCCCCAGCATTTT.